The 24 T cell receptor beta chains in this list originate from one sample, sequenced in a study of cytotoxic CD8 clonotypes in ibrutinib-treated CLL. Produced via immunoSEQ multiplex PCR; TCRdb's table is partial and in-frame only. The sample records 200,000 to 250,000 clones, roughly 79% being singletons. The specimen comprised PBMCs, sampled after 12 months of ibrutinib treatment. The origin of the receptors is a human donor with chronic lymphocytic leukemia.

The chain recombines TRBV5-1 with TRBJ1-1; D not certain. Trimming removed 3 bases from V and 5 bases from J, with 11 bases in between. The CDR3 contains 13 residues. Germline CDR1 reads SGHRS; CDR2 reads YFSETQ. CDR3 coding DNA: TGCGCCAGCAGCTACCCCGATGAAACTGAAGCTTTCTTT. It encodes CASSYPDETEAFF. The full variable domain, with the rest looked up from reference TRBV5-1 and TRBJ1-1, is KAGVTQTPRYLIKTRGQQVTLSCSPISGHRSVSWYQQTPGQGLQFLFEYFSETQRNKGNFPGRFSGRQFSNSRSEMNVSTLELGDSALYLCASSYPDETEAFFGQGTRLTVV.

The chain combines TRBV10-3 with TRBJ2-1; possibly TRBD2 for D (6 bases). CDR1 and CDR2 from the germline V gene are ENHRY and SYGVKD. This CDR3 is built from 19 residues. V was clipped by 10 bases and J by 0 bases, with 28 bases between them. The CDR3: CATAPIRRNSGDSYNEQFF. In DNA, the CDR3 is TGTGCCACCGCGCCCATCAGGCGGAATAGCGGAGACTCCTACAATGAGCAGTTCTTC.

This clone has more than one count but fewer than ten. J is TRBJ1-4 and V is TRBV4-1; D may be TRBD1 (6 bases). Germline lookup yields CDR1 MGHRA and CDR2 YSYEKL. V was cut by 5 bases and J by 4 bases, with 14 bases left in between. The CDR3 has 15 residues. CDR3 residues: CASSETTGSNEKLFF. In nucleotides, the CDR3 is TGCGCCAGCAGCGAGACGACAGGAAGTAATGAAAAACTGTTTTTT.

Ten or more counts support this clone. The V call is TRBV11-2, the J call TRBJ2-1; TRBD2 matches 7 bases. The CDR3 is 16 amino acids. With V trimmed by 2 bases and J by 5 bases, 9 bases remained unmatched. The germline gives CDR1 SGHAT, CDR2 FQNNGV. The CDR3 nucleotides read TGTGCCAGCAGCTTAAGGATGGGGAGGGTAGACAATGAGCAGTTCTTC. This encodes CASSLRMGRVDNEQFF.

In its sample, this clone was seen once. The chain couples TRBV5-6 to TRBJ1-3; D uncertain. With 3 bases removed from V and 7 bases from J, the gap between germline ends came to 14 bases. CDR1 SGHDT and CDR2 YYEEEE come from the germline V gene. The CDR3 contains 14 residues. The CDR3 protein is CASSSDRLGNTIYF. Written as DNA, the CDR3 is TGTGCCAGCAGCTCAGACCGCCTTGGGAACACCATATATTTT.

The rearrangement uses TRBV18 and TRBJ2-1; TRBD2 matches 8 bases. Germline V gene sequence: CDR1 KGHSH, CDR2 LQKENI. V was clipped by 5 bases and J by 6 bases; unmatched bases: 12. This CDR3 contains 16 residues. The CDR3 DNA sequence: TGTGCCAGCTCAATCCCGGGACTAGAAGTCGCCAATGAGCAGTTCTTC. This sequence encodes CASSIPGLEVANEQFF. The full variable domain, in which reference TRBV18 and TRBJ2-1 provide the parts outside the CDR3, is NAGVMQNPRHLVRRRGQEARLRCSPMKGHSHVYWYRQLPEEGLKFMVYLQKENIIDESGMPKERFSAEFPKEGPSILRIQQVVRGDSAAYFCASSIPGLEVANEQFFGPGTRLTVL.

About this clone itself: Other DNA sequences within the sample encode an identical CDR3. The chain links TRBV18 to TRBJ2-7; D is unresolved. This CDR3 is built from 13 residues. V dropped 2 bases and J dropped 0 bases, with 5 bases sitting between them. Germline CDR1 is KGHSH and CDR2 is LQKENI. The CDR3 is CASSPGSSYEQYF. In DNA, the CDR3 is TGTGCCAGCTCACCAGGCAGCTCCTACGAGCAGTACTTC. Full variable domain (rest looked up from reference TRBV18 and TRBJ2-7): NAGVMQNPRHLVRRRGQEARLRCSPMKGHSHVYWYRQLPEEGLKFMVYLQKENIIDESGMPKERFSAEFPKEGPSILRIQQVVRGDSAAYFCASSPGSSYEQYFGPGTRLTVT.

With respect to this clone: The sample has other DNA sequences that encode this CDR3 too. The genes are TRBV5-1 and TRBJ2-7; D may be TRBD1 (6 bases). The CDR3 extends over 12 amino acids. CDR1 SGHRS and CDR2 YFSETQ come from the germline V gene. Trimming shortened V by 6 bases and J by 3 bases, and 10 bases separated the two germline ends. CDR3 protein: CASTGQGYEQYF. The CDR3 DNA reads TGCGCCAGCACGGGACAAGGCTACGAGCAGTACTTC.

This clone was observed a few times. The chain carries TRBV5-1 and TRBJ1-1; 7 bases are shared with TRBD1. Per the germline V gene, CDR1 is SGHRS and CDR2 is YFSETQ. V gave up 1 base and J gave up 11 bases; unmatched junction bases: 11. The CDR3 is 14 amino acids. DNA for the CDR3: TGCGCCAGCAGCTTGTCAACGTCAGGGGGTCGGGCTTTCTTT. It encodes CASSLSTSGGRAFF.

The V gene is TRBV28, the J gene TRBJ1-6, with no clear D. Germline V gene data show CDR1 as MDHEN and CDR2 as SYDVKM. The CDR3 length is 12 residues. Trimming took 6 bases from V and 10 from J, leaving 10 bases between them. The CDR3 coding sequence is TGTGCCAGCAGAGAGTCTACATCACCCCTCCACTTT. Residues: CASRESTSPLHF.

This clone was counted a single time. This rearrangement joins TRBV25-1 to TRBJ1-1; perhaps TRBD1 as D (5 bases). V lost 0 bases and J 1 base, leaving 9 bases between the germline ends. Germline-derived CDR1 and CDR2 are MGHDK and SYGVNS. The CDR3 runs to 15 residues. CDR3 in amino acids: CASSEYTGGNTEAFF. The DNA of the CDR3 is TGTGCCAGCAGTGAATATACGGGGGGGAACACTGAAGCTTTCTTT.

Comments on this clone: Within the sample, other DNA sequences also encode this same CDR3. The chain recombines TRBV18 with TRBJ2-5; D uncertain. V dropped 2 bases and J dropped 5 bases, with 6 bases sitting between them. This CDR3 has 12 amino acids. Germline CDR1 is KGHSH and CDR2 is LQKENI. CDR3 residues: CASSPFEETQYF. CDR3 bases: TGTGCCAGCTCACCATTTGAGGAGACCCAGTACTTC.

The chain joins TRBV4-1 to TRBJ2-2; maybe TRBD2 (5 bases). Trimming took 4 bases from V and 4 from J, leaving 10 bases between them. The germline gives CDR1 MGHRA, CDR2 YSYEKL. The CDR3 has 14 residues. CDR3 in DNA: TGCGCCAGCAGCCTGACCGGACTCACCGGGGAGCTGTTTTTT. It encodes CASSLTGLTGELFF.

This clone occurred a few times. This chain connects TRBV19 to TRBJ2-3; 11 bases fit TRBD2. The CDR3 is made up of 15 amino acids. The V segment lost 7 bases and the J segment 4 bases; nucleotides outside the gene matches: 7. Germline V gives CDR1 LNHDA, CDR2 SQIVND (reference sequence). The CDR3 here is CASTSGLAGSDTQYF. The CDR3 DNA sequence: TGTGCCAGTACTTCCGGACTAGCGGGTTCAGATACGCAGTATTTT.

In this sample, this clone turned up a few times. This chain links TRBV5-1 with TRBJ1-6; D not certain. The V and J ends lost 4 bases and 8 bases respectively, with 13 bases between them. Germline CDR1 and CDR2: SGHRS and YFSETQ. The CDR3 length is 14 residues. CDR3 amino acids: CASSLDGQDSPLHF. The CDR3 bases are TGCGCCAGCAGCCTCGACGGGCAAGATTCACCCCTCCACTTT.

The rearrangement uses TRBV9 and TRBJ2-3; D may be TRBD1 or TRBD2 (6 bases each). Germline V gives CDR1 SGDLS, CDR2 YYNGEE. With 4 bases removed from V and 6 bases from J, the gap between germline ends came to 21 bases. The CDR3 is made up of 16 amino acids. The DNA for the CDR3 is TGTGCCAGCAGCAAGATGGGGGGCCCCGGGCCTGATACGCAGTATTTT. This sequence encodes CASSKMGGPGPDTQYF.

This chain uses TRBV7-9 with TRBJ1-4; unclear D gene. Trimming removed 6 bases at V and 4 bases at J, with 12 bases between. There are 14 residues in the CDR3. Germline loops: CDR1 SEHNR, CDR2 FQNEAQ (reference sequence). The CDR3 DNA reads as TGTGCCAGCAGGGGCTTAACGGGTAATGAAAAACTGTTTTTT. It encodes CASRGLTGNEKLFF.

This chain joins TRBV28 and TRBJ1-1, with 9 bases that match TRBD1. Germline V lookup: CDR1 MDHEN, CDR2 SYDVKM. V trimming: 4 bases; J trimming: 5 bases; junction bases outside the gene matches: 5. The CDR3 sequence is 14 residues long. The CDR3 protein is CASSWDRVLTEAFF. DNA for the CDR3: TGTGCCAGCAGTTGGGACAGGGTCTTAACTGAAGCTTTCTTT.

This clone was counted a single time. The chain joins TRBV5-1 to TRBJ1-3; tentative D call: TRBD1 (5 bases). CDR3 length: 16 residues. Trimming removed 4 bases at V and 2 bases at J, with 16 bases between. Germline CDR1 is SGHRS and CDR2 is YFSETQ. The CDR3 DNA reads TGCGCCAGCAGCACAGGCGCCCAAGCCGCTGGAAACACCATATATTTT. Protein: CASSTGAQAAGNTIYF.

The genes are TRBV9 and TRBJ1-3; D gene ambiguous. In germline, CDR1 is SGDLS, CDR2 YYNGEE. Trimming cost V 0 bases and J 0 bases, with 7 bases left between them. CDR3 length equals 15 residues. CDR3 bases: TGTGCCAGCAGCGTAGGGCCTAACTCTGGAAACACCATATATTTT. Its translation is CASSVGPNSGNTIYF.

V is TRBV6-5 and J is TRBJ2-5; 8 bases line up with TRBD2. With V trimmed by 6 bases and J by 5 bases, 11 bases remained unmatched. The length of the CDR3 is 15 residues. Germline V CDR1 and CDR2: MNHEY, SVGAGI. The CDR3 spells CASRGAGVRWETQYF. The CDR3 region has the DNA TGTGCCAGCAGGGGAGCGGGAGTCCGTTGGGAGACCCAGTACTTC.

The genes are TRBV13 and TRBJ1-1, with unresolved D. V was cut by 4 bases and J by 1 base, with 10 bases left in between. The CDR3 is made up of 14 amino acids. Germline CDR1 is PRHDT and CDR2 is FYEKMQ (reference sequence). The CDR3 sequence is CASSSSDGNTEAFF. For the CDR3, the DNA is TGTGCCAGCAGCTCCTCAGACGGGAACACTGAAGCTTTCTTT.

The chain has TRBV2 and TRBJ2-7, with D possibly TRBD2 on 6 matching bases. V was pared by 6 bases and J by 4 bases, with 19 bases between. This CDR3 is built from 15 residues. Germline V lookup: CDR1 SNHLY, CDR2 FYNNEI. Here the CDR3 reads CASRFDSGASYEQYF. DNA of the CDR3: TGTGCCAGCAGATTTGATAGCGGCGCCTCATACGAGCAGTACTTC.

The CDR3 region has the DNA TGTGCCAGCAGCGAGGGGGGCGGCACCGGGGAGCTGTTTTTT. Its translation is CASSEGGGTGELFF. J is TRBJ2-2 and V is TRBV5-4, with D perhaps TRBD1 or TRBD2 (6 bases each). In germline, CDR1 is SGHNT, CDR2 YYREEE (reference sequence). The CDR3 runs 14 residues. The germline V and J ends were trimmed by 4 bases and 4 bases, with 11 bases remaining between them.